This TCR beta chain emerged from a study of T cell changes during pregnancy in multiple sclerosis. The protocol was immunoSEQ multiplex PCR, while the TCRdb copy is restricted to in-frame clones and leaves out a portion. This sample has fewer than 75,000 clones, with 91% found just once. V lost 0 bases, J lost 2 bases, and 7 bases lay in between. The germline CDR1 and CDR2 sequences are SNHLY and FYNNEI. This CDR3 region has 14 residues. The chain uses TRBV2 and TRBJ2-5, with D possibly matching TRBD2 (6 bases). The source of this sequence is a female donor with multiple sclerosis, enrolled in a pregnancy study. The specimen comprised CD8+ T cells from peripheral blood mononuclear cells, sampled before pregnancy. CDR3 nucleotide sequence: TGTGCCAGCAGTGAAGCCGCGGGGCAAGAGACCCAGTACTTC. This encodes CASSEAAGQETQYF.